The 12 T cell receptor beta chains below all came from one sample that was sequenced in a study of somatic mutations in cytotoxic T cells in rheumatoid arthritis (TCRdb year 2017). Libraries were prepared through the immunoSEQ multiplex PCR assay. Drawn from immuneACCESS, this table holds only the in-frame rearrangements with V and J called that TCRdb kept. Clones are partly lost; checked studies trace under half to an unresolved V gene and leave the rest unexplained. In this sample the table shows some 25,000 clones, roughly 69% of which occur a single time. The ten top clones hold more than 7.5% of the sample. Sequencing used CD8+ T cells sorted from blood. These receptors were obtained from a woman between 18 and 29 years old in good health.

J is TRBJ1-2 and V is TRBV5-4; a weak D match, TRBD1 (6 bases). The CDR3 runs to 16 residues. Trimming pared 0 bases from V and 2 bases from J, leaving 14 bases between. Germline CDR1 SGHNT, CDR2 YYREEE (reference sequence). DNA of the CDR3: TGTGCCAGCAGCTTGGAACAGGGCTCTTCGAACTATGGCTACACCTTC. The encoded protein is CASSLEQGSSNYGYTF.

The chain links TRBV5-1 to TRBJ1-5; D possibly corresponds to TRBD1 (6 bases). Germline CDR1 SGHRS, CDR2 YFSETQ. Trimming took off 1 base at V and 1 base at J, with 21 bases between the two ends. The CDR3 runs 19 residues. The CDR3 DNA is TGCGCCAGCAGCTTGTTCTTGGACAGCTACGCAATAAGCAATCAGCCCCAGCATTTT. Amino acid sequence: CASSLFLDSYAISNQPQHF.

This clone was observed a few times. The rearrangement joins TRBV6-6 to TRBJ2-1; TRBD2 might be the D (6 bases). Germline lookup yields CDR1 MNHNY and CDR2 SVGAGI (reference sequence). This CDR3 has 12 amino acids. With 8 bases removed from V and 4 bases from J, the gap between germline ends came to 9 bases. CDR3 residues: CASGGLYNEQFF. CDR3 coding DNA: TGTGCCAGCGGGGGACTTTACAATGAGCAGTTCTTC.

The chain carries TRBV11-2 and TRBJ2-1, with D unclear. Germline loops: CDR1 SGHAT, CDR2 FQNNGV. V was pared by 2 bases and J by 2 bases, with 10 bases between. This CDR3 has 15 residues. For the CDR3, the DNA is TGTGCCAGCAGCTTATCGTCGTTCCCCTACAATGAGCAGTTCTTC. It specifies CASSLSSFPYNEQFF.

V gene TRBV25-1 combines with J gene TRBJ1-1, with 7 bases that match TRBD1. Germline V lookup: CDR1 MGHDK, CDR2 SYGVNS. The CDR3 covers 14 residues. V gave up 6 bases and J gave up 1 base; unmatched junction bases: 5. The DNA for the CDR3 is TGTGCCAGCAGGTCGGACAGGCGGAACACTGAAGCTTTCTTT. Translating it yields CASRSDRRNTEAFF.

This chain uses TRBV27 with TRBJ2-3, with 14 bases matching TRBD2. CDR3 length equals 18 residues. Germline assignment: CDR1 MNHEY and CDR2 SMNVEV (reference sequence). With V trimmed by 6 bases and J by 4 bases, 12 bases remained unmatched. CDR3 residues: CASREGLAGVGGSDTQYF. CDR3 bases: TGTGCCAGCAGGGAGGGACTAGCGGGGGTGGGGGGTTCAGATACGCAGTATTTT.

The J gene is TRBJ2-5, the V gene TRBV28; D possibly uses TRBD1 or TRBD2 (5 bases each). V gave up 6 bases and J gave up 5 bases, with 13 bases separating them. The CDR3 covers 13 residues. Germline assignment: CDR1 MDHEN and CDR2 SYDVKM. The CDR3 bases are TGTGCCAGCAGCCACGGGACGCCGGAGACCCAGTACTTC. Translation: CASSHGTPETQYF.

The chain has TRBV2 and TRBJ1-5; 10 positions match TRBD1. CDR1 SNHLY and CDR2 FYNNEI come from the germline V gene. CDR3 length equals 18 residues. J lost 4 bases, V lost 1 base, and 10 bases had no gene match. CDR3 coding DNA: TGTGCCAGCAGTGAAGGGGACAGGGGCTACCAGTGGAATCAGCCCCAGCATTTT. Encoded protein: CASSEGDRGYQWNQPQHF.

The CDR3 reads CASRMTSGGLDTQYF. In DNA form, the CDR3 reads TGTGCCAGCAGAATGACTAGCGGGGGGTTGGATACGCAGTATTTT. V usage is TRBV27 and J usage is TRBJ2-3; 13 bases match TRBD2. From germline, CDR1 is MNHEY and CDR2 SMNVEV (reference sequence). The CDR3 covers 15 residues. V was pared by 6 bases and J by 6 bases, with 6 bases of the junction left unmatched.

The gene calls are TRBV4-1 and TRBJ1-5, with D maybe TRBD1 (5 bases). Germline V gene data show CDR1 as MGHRA and CDR2 as YSYEKL. Trimming took off 4 bases at V and 2 bases at J, with 9 bases between the two ends. The CDR3 is 14 residues long. The CDR3 DNA is TGCGCCAGCAGCCCAGACAGTGGCAATCAGCCCCAGCATTTT. Amino acids: CASSPDSGNQPQHF.

The rearrangement uses TRBV5-4 and TRBJ2-5; 7 nucleotides line up with TRBD2. CDR1 SGHNT and CDR2 YYREEE come from the germline V gene (reference sequence). There are 14 residues in the CDR3. V gave up 1 base and J gave up 5 bases; unmatched junction bases: 5. CDR3 sequence (DNA): TGTGCCAGCAGCTTGAGGGACTACGGGGAGACCCAGTACTTC. It yields the protein CASSLRDYGETQYF.

The chain employs TRBV7-2 and TRBJ1-6, with TRBD1 as a possible D gene (5 bases). The length of the CDR3 is 14 residues. Looked up from germline, CDR1 is SGHTA and CDR2 is FQGNSA. Trimming took off 4 bases at V and 7 bases at J, with 11 bases between the two ends. The DNA for the CDR3 is TGTGCCAGCAGCTCGACAGAGAAAAATTCACCCCTCCACTTT. This codes for CASSSTEKNSPLHF.